This T cell receptor (beta chain) stems from a study of beta chain features in type 1 diabetes. Study conclusions and caveats: Significant though moderate, a shortening of TCRB CDR3s appeared in all four CD4+ subsets of Type 1 diabetes patients.

All of the sorted populations showed purity greater than 98%. Since all of the isolated RNA was reverse transcribed, expressed TCRB transcripts were what got sequenced. Method: immunoSEQ multiplex PCR; TCRdb's copy keeps in-frame clones and lacks some. Among 120,000 or so clones listed, 17% were seen once. Trimming took off 0 bases at V and 5 bases at J, with 12 bases between the two ends. The CDR3 sequence is 15 residues long. Looked up from germline, CDR1 is SGHAT and CDR2 is FQDESV (reference sequence). For this clone: The target antigen is unknown.

Source material: central memory CD4+ T cells from blood. The receptor comes from a man younger than 35 with type 1 diabetes. J is TRBJ2-3 and V is TRBV11-1, with D perhaps TRBD2 (7 bases). The DNA of the CDR3 is TGTGCCAGCAGCTTAGCGGGGGGGCCGGTAGATACGCAGTATTTT. Its translation is CASSLAGGPVDTQYF.